The present T cell receptor (beta chain) was sequenced within a study of CD8 T cells in ankylosing spondylitis. Overall study findings and caveats: A subset of motif variants has previously been described in the synovial fluid and blood of reactive arthritis. Seemingly characteristic of ankylosing spondylitis blood was a TCR beta motif consisting of several highly homologous variants.

MiXCR, run by TCRdb on the 5' RACE reads, gives a single entry per CDR3 protein. The table lists 130,000 or so distinct CDR3 sequences, roughly 17% of them singletons. This clonotype was counted ten times or more. What it recognizes is unknown. Relative to the germline gene, one junction end is altered; a read error may explain this. CDR3 size: 11 residues. CDR1 and CDR2 (germline): SQVTM, ANQGSEA. The V and J genes are TRBV29-1 and TRBJ2-7; no reliable D call. Material: blood, either unsorted or a sorted T cell fraction (not recorded which). This TCR was recovered from a male donor with ankylosing spondylitis. CDR3 nucleotide sequence: TGCACCGTTGAGGATTCCTACGAGCAGTACTTC. Protein: CTVEDSYEQYF.